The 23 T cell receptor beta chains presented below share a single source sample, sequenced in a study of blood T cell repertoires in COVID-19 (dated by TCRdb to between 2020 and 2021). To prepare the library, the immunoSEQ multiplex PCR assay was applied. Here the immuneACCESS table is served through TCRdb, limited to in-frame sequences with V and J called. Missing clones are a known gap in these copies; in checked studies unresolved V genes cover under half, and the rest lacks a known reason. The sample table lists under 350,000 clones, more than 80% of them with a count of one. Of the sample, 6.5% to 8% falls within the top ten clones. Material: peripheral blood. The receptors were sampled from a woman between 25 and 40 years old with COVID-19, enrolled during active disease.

The CDR3 loop reads CASSYLASTGLNEQYF. The CDR3 nucleotides are TGTGCCAGCAGCTACCTTGCCTCGACAGGGTTGAATGAGCAGTACTTC. The J gene is TRBJ2-7, the V gene TRBV6-5, with 7 bases matching TRBD1. The CDR3 runs 16 residues. Looked up from germline, CDR1 is MNHEY and CDR2 is SVGAGI. V shed 6 bases and J 7 bases; nucleotides not matched to a gene: 18.

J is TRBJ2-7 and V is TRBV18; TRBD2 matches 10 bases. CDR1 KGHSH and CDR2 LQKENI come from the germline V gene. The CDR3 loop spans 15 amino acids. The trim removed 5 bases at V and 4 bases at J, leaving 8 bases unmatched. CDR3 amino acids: CASSGASGSWYEQYF. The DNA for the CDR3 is TGTGCCAGCTCAGGGGCTAGCGGGAGCTGGTACGAGCAGTACTTC.

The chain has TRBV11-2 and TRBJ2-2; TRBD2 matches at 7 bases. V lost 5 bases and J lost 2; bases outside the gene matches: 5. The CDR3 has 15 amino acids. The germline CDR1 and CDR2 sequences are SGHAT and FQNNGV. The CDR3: CASSPGTTNTGELFF. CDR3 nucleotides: TGTGCCAGCAGCCCCGGGACTACCAACACCGGGGAGCTGTTTTTT.

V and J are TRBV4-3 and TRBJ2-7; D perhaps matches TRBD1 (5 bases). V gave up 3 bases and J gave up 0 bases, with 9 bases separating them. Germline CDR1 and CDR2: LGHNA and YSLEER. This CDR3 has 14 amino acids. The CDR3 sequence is CASSQQGSSYEQYF. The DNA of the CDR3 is TGCGCCAGCAGCCAGCAGGGAAGCTCCTACGAGCAGTACTTC.

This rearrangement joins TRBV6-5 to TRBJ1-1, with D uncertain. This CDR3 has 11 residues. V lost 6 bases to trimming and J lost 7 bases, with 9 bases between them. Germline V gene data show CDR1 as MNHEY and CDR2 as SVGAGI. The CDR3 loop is CASRTALEAFF. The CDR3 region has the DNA TGTGCCAGCAGAACAGCCCTTGAAGCTTTCTTT.

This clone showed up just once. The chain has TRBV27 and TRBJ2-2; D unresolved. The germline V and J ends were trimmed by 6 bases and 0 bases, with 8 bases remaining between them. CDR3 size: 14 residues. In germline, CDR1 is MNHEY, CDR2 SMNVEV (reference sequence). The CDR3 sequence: CASRLLANTGELFF. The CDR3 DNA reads TGTGCCAGCAGACTATTGGCGAACACCGGGGAGCTGTTTTTT.

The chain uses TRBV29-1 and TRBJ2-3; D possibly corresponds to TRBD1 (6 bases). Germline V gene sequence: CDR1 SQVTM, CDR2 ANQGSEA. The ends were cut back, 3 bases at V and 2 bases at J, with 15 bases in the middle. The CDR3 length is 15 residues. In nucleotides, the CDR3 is TGCAGCGTTGAGCTCCGGCAGGGGACCACAGATACGCAGTATTTT. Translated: CSVELRQGTTDTQYF.

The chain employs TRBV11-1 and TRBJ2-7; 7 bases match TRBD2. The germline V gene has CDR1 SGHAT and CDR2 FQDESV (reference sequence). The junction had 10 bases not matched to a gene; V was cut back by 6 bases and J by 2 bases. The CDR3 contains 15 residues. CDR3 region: CASSGSWRGTYEQYF. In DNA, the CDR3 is TGTGCCAGCAGTGGTTCCTGGCGGGGGACCTACGAGCAGTACTTC. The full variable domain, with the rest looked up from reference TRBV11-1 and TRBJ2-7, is EAEVAQSPRYKITEKSQAVAFWCDPISGHATLYWYRQILGQGPELLVQFQDESVVDDSQLPKDRFSAERLKGVDSTLKIQPAELGDSAMYLCASSGSWRGTYEQYFGPGTRLTVT.

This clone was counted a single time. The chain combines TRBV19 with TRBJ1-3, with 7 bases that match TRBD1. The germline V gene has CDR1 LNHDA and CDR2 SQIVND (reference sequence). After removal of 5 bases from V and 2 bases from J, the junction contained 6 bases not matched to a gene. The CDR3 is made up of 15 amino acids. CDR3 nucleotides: TGTGCCAGTAGTCCGTCGACAGGGACTGGAAACACCATATATTTT. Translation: CASSPSTGTGNTIYF.

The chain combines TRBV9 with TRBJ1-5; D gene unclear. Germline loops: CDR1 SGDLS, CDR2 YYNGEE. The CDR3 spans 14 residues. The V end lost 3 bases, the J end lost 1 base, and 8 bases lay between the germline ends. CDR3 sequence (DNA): TGTGCCAGCAGCGCCGACATCAGCAATCAGCCCCAGCATTTT. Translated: CASSADISNQPQHF. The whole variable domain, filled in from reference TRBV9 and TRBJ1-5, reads DSGVTQTPKHLITATGQRVTLRCSPRSGDLSVYWYQQSLDQGLQFLIQYYNGEERAKGNILERFSAQQFPDLHSELNLSSLELGDSALYFCASSADISNQPQHFGDGTRLSIL.

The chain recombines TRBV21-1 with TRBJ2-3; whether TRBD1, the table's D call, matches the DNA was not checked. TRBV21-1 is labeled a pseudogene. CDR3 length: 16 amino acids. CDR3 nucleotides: TGTGCCAGCAACATAAAACACAGGGGAATGGCAGATACGCAGTATTTT. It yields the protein CASNIKHRGMADTQYF.

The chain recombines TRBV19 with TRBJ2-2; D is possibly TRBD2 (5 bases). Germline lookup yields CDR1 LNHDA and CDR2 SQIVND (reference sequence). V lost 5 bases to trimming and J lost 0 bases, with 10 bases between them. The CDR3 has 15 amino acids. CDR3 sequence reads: CASSGADANTGELFF. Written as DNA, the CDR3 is TGTGCCAGTAGTGGAGCGGATGCGAACACCGGGGAGCTGTTTTTT.

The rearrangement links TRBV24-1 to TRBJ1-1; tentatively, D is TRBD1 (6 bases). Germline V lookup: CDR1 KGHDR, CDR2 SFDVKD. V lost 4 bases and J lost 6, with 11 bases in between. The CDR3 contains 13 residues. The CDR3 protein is CATSDSQGPEAFF. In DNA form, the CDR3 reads TGTGCCACCAGTGACTCACAGGGCCCTGAAGCTTTCTTT.

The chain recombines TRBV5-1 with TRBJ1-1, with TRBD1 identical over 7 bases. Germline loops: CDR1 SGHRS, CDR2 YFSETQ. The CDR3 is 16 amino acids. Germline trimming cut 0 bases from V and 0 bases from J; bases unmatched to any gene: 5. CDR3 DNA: TGCGCCAGCAGCTTGGGGGACAGCGCCATGAACACTGAAGCTTTCTTT. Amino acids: CASSLGDSAMNTEAFF.

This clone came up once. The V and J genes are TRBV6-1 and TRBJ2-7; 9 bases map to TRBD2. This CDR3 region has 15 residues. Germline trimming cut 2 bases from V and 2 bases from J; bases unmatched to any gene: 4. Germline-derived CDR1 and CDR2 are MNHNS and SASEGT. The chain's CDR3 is CASSEFGGRAYEQYF. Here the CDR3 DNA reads TGTGCCAGCAGTGAATTCGGCGGGAGGGCCTACGAGCAGTACTTC.

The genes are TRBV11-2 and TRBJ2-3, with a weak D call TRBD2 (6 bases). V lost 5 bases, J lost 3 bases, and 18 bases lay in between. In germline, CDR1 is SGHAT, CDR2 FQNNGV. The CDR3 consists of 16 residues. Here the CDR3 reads CASSLTQGLGTDTQYF. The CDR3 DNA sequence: TGTGCCAGCAGCCTTACTCAGGGACTGGGGACAGATACGCAGTATTTT.

The chain's CDR3 is CASSEGGYEQYF. In DNA form, the CDR3 reads TGTGCCAGCAGTGAAGGCGGCTACGAGCAGTACTTC. The genes are TRBV2 and TRBJ2-7; D is unresolved. V lost 1 base to trimming and J lost 3 bases, with 4 bases between them. Looked up from germline, CDR1 is SNHLY and CDR2 is FYNNEI. The CDR3 spans 12 residues.

CDR3 nucleotide sequence: TGTGCCAGTAGGACAATAGCGGGAGGCGGTGAGCAGTTCTTC. Translation gives CASRTIAGGGEQFF. V usage is TRBV19 and J usage is TRBJ2-1, with 10 bases lining up with TRBD2. Germline V gene data show CDR1 as LNHDA and CDR2 as SQIVND (reference sequence). V was pared by 6 bases and J by 9 bases, with 8 bases of the junction left unmatched. The CDR3 totals 14 residues.

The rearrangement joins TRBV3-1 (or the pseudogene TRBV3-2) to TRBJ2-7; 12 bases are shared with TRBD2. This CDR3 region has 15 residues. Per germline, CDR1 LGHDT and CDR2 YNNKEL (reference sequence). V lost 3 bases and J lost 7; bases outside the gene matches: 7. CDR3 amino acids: CASSQGLAGPWEQYF. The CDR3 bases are TGTGCCAGCAGCCAGGGACTAGCGGGTCCTTGGGAGCAGTACTTC.

For the CDR3, the DNA is TGTGCCAGCAGCCCGGACTCTGGGAACACCGGGGAGCTGTTTTTT. Translating it yields CASSPDSGNTGELFF. This chain links TRBV9 with TRBJ2-2; perhaps TRBD2 as D (5 bases). Trimming took 4 bases from V and 1 from J, leaving 11 bases between them. The CDR3 has 15 amino acids. Germline V CDR1 and CDR2: SGDLS, YYNGEE.

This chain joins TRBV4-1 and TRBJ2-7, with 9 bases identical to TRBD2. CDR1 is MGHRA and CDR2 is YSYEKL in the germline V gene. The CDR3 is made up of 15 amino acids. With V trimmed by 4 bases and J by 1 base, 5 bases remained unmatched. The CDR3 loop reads CASSPGTSFSYEQYF. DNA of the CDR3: TGCGCCAGCAGCCCCGGGACTAGCTTTTCCTACGAGCAGTACTTC.

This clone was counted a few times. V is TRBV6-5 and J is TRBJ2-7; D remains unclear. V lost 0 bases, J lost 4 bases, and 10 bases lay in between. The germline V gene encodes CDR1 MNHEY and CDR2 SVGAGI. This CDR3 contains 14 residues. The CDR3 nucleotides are TGTGCCAGCAGTTACTCGCATTTGAGATACGAGCAGTACTTC. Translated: CASSYSHLRYEQYF.

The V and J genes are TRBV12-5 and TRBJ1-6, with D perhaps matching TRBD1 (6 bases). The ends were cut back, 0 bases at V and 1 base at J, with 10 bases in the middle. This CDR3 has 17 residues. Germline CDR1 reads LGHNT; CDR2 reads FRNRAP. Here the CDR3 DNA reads TGTGCTAGTGGTTTGGTAAGGGGGAATTCCTATAATTCACCCCTCCACTTT. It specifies CASGLVRGNSYNSPLHF.